This TCR beta chain was profiled in a study of cytomegalovirus exposure and HLA in healthy donors. The CDR3 extends over 13 amino acids. Germline V lookup: CDR1 LGHNT, CDR2 FRNRAP. V was shortened by 2 bases and J by 3 bases, with 8 bases between the two germline ends. A remark on this clone: Its antigen remains unknown.

Vbeta (60) and Jbeta (13) primers were used in the PCR. In the study's own analysis: An analysis that came later counted some 85 million unique TCR beta chains, approximately 12 million shared. Clones were sequenced by immunoSEQ multiplex PCR, and TCRdb holds only the in-frame ones, with some missing. V and J calls and clone size are those listed in that table; D and trimming were worked out from the DNA. This sample has 90,000 to 110,000 clones, with roughly 79% found just once. Sampled while nominally healthy, donors likely had unrecorded immune exposures. Study results and limitations: An assumption of roughly uniform sequencing depth across donors underlay the presence/absence analyses. It was shown in a later analysis that HLA-associated TCR beta chains were more clonally expanded than other, equally common chains.

V gene TRBV12-5 combines with J gene TRBJ2-7; maybe TRBD1 (5 bases). The sample consisted of PBMCs. The origin of this receptor is a woman aged 45-65 years in good health and CMV-seropositive. DNA of the CDR3: TGTGCTAGTGGTTTGAGCAGGGACTACGAGCAGTACTTC. Its protein is CASGLSRDYEQYF.